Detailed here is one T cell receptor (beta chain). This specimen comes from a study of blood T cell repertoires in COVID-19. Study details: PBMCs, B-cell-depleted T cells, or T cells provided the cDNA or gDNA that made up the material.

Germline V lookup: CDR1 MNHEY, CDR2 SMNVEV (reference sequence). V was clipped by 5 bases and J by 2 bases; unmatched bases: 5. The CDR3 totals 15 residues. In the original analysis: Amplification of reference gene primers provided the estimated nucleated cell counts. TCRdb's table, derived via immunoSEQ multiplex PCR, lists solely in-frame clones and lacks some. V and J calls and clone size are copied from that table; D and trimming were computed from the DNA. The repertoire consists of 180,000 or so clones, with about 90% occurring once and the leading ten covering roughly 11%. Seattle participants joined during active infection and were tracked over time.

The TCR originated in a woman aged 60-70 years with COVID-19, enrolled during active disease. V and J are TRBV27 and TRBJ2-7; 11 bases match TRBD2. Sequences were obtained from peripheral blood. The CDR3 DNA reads TGTGCCAGCAGTCCAGTAGCGGGAGGGACCTACGAGCAGTACTTC. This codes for CASSPVAGGTYEQYF.